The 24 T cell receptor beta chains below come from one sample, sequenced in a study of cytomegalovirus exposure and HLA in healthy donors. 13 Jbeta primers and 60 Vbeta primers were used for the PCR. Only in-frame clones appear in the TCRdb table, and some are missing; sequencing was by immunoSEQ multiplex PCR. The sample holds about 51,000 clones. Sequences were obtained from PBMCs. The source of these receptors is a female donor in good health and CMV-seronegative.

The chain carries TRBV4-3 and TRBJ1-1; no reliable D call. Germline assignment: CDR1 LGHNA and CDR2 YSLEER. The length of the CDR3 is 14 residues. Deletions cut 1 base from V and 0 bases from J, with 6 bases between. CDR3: CASSQAVLNTEAFF. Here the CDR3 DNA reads TGCGCCAGCAGCCAAGCAGTTTTGAACACTGAAGCTTTCTTT.

CDR3 nucleotides: TGCGCCAGCAGCCAAGGAATCCTTACAGGGGAAGCTTTCTTT. Amino acid sequence: CASSQGILTGEAFF. This chain links TRBV4-3 with TRBJ1-1, with a possible D match to TRBD1 (6 bases). The CDR3 consists of 14 residues. Germline V gene sequence: CDR1 LGHNA, CDR2 YSLEER. Trimming removed 1 base from V and 8 bases from J, with 14 bases in between.

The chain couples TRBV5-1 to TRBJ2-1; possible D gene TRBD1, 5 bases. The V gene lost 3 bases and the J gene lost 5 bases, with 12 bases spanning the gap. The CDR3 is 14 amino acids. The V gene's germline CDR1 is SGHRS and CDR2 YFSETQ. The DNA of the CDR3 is TGCGCCAGCAGCTCTCGTTGGGGCGACAATGAGCAGTTCTTC. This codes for CASSSRWGDNEQFF.

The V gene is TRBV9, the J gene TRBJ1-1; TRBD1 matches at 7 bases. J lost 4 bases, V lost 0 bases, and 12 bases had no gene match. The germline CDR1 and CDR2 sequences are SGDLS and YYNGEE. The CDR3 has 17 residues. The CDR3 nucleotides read TGTGCCAGCAGCGTAGGGGGGAGAGGGGGCGATAGCACTGAAGCTTTCTTT. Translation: CASSVGGRGGDSTEAFF.

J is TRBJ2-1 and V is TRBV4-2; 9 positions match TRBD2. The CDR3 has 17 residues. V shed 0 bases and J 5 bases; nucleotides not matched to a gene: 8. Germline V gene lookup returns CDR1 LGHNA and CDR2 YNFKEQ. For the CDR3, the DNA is TGTGCCAGCAGCCAAGATCAGGGACTAGCAAATCACAATGAGCAGTTCTTC. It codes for CASSQDQGLANHNEQFF.

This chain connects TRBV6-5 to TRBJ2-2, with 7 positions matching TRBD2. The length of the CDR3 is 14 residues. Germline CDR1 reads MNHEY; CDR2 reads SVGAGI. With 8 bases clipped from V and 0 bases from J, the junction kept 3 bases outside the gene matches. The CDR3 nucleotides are TGTGCCAGCGCCAGCGGGGCGAACACCGGGGAGCTGTTTTTT. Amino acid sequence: CASASGANTGELFF.

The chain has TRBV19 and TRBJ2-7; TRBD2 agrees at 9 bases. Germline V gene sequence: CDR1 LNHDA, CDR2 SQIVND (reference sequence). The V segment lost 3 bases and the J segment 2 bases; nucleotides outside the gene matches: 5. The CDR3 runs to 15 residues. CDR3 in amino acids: CASSISGTSTYEQYF. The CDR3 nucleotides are TGTGCCAGTAGTATTAGTGGGACTAGCACCTACGAGCAGTACTTC.

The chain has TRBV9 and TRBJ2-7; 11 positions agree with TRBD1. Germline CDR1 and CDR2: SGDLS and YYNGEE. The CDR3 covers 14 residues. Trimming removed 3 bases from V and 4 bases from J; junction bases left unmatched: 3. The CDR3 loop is CASSAGTGGYEQYF. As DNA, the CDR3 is TGTGCCAGCAGCGCCGGGACAGGGGGATACGAGCAGTACTTC.

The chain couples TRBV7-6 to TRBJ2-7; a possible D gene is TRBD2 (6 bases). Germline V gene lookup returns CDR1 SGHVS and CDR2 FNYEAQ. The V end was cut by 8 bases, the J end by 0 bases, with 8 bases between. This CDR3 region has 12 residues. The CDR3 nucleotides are TGTGCCAGCGGCGGGGCCTCCTACGAGCAGTACTTC. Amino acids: CASGGASYEQYF.

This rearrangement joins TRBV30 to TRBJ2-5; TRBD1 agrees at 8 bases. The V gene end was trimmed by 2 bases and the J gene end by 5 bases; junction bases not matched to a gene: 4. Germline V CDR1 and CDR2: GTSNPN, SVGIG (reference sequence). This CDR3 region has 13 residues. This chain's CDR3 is CAWSRRDRETQYF. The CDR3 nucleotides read TGTGCCTGGAGTAGGCGGGACAGGGAGACCCAGTACTTC.

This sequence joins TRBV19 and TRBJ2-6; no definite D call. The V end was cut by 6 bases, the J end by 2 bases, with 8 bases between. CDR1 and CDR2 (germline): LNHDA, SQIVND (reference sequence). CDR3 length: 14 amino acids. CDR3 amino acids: CASRMAAGANVLTF. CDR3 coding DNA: TGTGCCAGTAGGATGGCGGCTGGGGCCAACGTCCTGACTTTC.

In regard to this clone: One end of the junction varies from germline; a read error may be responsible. CDR3 loop: CASSAGSSSGNTIYF. CDR3 DNA: TGTGCTAGCAGCGCGGGGAGCAGCTCTGGAAACACCATATATTTT. This chain uses TRBV7-7 with TRBJ1-3; D is unclear. The CDR3 spans 15 residues. The germline V gene has CDR1 SSHAT and CDR2 FNYEAQ (reference sequence).

CDR3 DNA sequence: TGCGCCAGCAGCCAAGACCCGGAGGGATCCTACGAGCAGTACTTC. Encoded protein: CASSQDPEGSYEQYF. V usage is TRBV4-1 and J usage is TRBJ2-7; D is possibly TRBD2 (6 bases). The length of the CDR3 is 15 residues. The germline V and J ends were trimmed by 0 bases and 1 base, with 10 bases remaining between them. Germline CDR1 and CDR2: MGHRA and YSYEKL.

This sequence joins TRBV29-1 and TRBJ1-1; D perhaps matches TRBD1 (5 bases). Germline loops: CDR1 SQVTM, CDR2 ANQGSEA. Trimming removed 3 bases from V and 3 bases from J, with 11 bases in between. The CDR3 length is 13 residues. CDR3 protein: CSVDGGGDTEAFF. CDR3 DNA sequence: TGCAGCGTTGACGGTGGAGGGGACACTGAAGCTTTCTTT.

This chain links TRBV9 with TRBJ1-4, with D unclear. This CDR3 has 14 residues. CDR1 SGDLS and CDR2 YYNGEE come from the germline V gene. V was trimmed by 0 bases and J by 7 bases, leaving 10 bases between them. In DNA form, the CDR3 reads TGTGCCAGCAGCGTAGGGGTAACAGTTGAAAAACTGTTTTTT. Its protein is CASSVGVTVEKLFF. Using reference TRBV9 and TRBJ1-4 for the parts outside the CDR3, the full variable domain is DSGVTQTPKHLITATGQRVTLRCSPRSGDLSVYWYQQSLDQGLQFLIQYYNGEERAKGNILERFSAQQFPDLHSELNLSSLELGDSALYFCASSVGVTVEKLFFGSGTQLSVL.

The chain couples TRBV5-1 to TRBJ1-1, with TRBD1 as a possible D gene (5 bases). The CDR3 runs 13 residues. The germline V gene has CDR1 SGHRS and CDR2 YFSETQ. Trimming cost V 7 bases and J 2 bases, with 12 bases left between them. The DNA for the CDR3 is TGCGCCAGCGGGCTCGGGGGTAACACTGAAGCTTTCTTT. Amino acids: CASGLGGNTEAFF.

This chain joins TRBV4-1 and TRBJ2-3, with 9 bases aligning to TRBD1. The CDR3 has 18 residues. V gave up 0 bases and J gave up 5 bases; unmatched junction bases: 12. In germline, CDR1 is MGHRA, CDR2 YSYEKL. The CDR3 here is CASSQDLLGTGMRDTQYF. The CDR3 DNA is TGCGCCAGCAGCCAAGATCTTTTGGGGACAGGGATGAGAGATACGCAGTATTTT.

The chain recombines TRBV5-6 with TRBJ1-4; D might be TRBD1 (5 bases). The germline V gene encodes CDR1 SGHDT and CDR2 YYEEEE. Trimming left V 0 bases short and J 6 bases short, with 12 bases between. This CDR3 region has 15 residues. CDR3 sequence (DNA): TGTGCCAGCAGCTTGGAGTCAGGGAGGGATGAAAAACTGTTTTTT. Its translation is CASSLESGRDEKLFF.

The CDR3 protein is CASSPASYEQYF. CDR3 nucleotides: TGTGCCAGCTCACCGGCCTCCTACGAGCAGTACTTC. V usage is TRBV18 and J usage is TRBJ2-7; D gene unclear. This CDR3 has 12 residues. V lost 3 bases, J lost 0 bases, and 3 bases lay in between. CDR1 KGHSH and CDR2 LQKENI come from the germline V gene.

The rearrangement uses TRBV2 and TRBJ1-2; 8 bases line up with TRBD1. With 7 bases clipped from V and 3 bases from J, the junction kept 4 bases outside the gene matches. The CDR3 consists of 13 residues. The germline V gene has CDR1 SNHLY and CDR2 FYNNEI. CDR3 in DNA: TGTGCCAGCACGGACAGGGCTGACTATGGCTACACCTTC. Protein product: CASTDRADYGYTF.

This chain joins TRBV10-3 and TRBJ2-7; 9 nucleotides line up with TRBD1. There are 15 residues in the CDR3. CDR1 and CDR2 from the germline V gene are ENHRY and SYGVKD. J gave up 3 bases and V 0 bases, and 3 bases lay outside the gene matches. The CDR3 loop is CAISESTGGIYEQYF. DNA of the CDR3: TGTGCCATCAGTGAGTCGACAGGGGGGATCTACGAGCAGTACTTC.

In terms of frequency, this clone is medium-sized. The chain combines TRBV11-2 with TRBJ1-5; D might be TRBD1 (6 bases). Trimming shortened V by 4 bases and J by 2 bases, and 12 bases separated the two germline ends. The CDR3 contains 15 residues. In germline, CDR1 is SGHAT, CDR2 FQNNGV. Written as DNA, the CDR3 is TGTGCCAGCAGCTCACAGGGTGTGGGCAATCAGCCCCAGCATTTT. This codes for CASSSQGVGNQPQHF.

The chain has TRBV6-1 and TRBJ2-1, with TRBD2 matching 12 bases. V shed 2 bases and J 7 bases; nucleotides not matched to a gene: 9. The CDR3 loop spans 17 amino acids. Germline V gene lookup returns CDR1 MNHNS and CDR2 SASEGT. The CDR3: CASSEIASGRVGNEQFF. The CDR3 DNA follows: TGTGCCAGCAGTGAAATCGCTAGCGGGAGGGTTGGTAATGAGCAGTTCTTC.

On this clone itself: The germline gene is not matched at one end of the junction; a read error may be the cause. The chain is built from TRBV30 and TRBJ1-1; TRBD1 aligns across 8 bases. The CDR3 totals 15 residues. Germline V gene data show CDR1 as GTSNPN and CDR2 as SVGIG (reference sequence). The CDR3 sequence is CAGSLLPGGHTEAFF. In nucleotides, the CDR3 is TGTGCCGGGAGTCTACTACCAGGGGGCCACACTGAAGCTTTCTTT.